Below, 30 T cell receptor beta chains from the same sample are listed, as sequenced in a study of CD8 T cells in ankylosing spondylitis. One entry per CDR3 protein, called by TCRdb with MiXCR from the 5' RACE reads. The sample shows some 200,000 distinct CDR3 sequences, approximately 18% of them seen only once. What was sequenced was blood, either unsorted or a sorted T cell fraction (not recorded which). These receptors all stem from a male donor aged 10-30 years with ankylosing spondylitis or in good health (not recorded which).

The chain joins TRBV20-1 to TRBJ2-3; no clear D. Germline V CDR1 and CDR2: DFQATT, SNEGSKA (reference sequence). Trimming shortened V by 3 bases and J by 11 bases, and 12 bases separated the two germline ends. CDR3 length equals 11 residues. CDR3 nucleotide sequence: TGCAGTGCTAGTGGGGAATACGGGCAGTATTTT. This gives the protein CSASGEYGQYF.

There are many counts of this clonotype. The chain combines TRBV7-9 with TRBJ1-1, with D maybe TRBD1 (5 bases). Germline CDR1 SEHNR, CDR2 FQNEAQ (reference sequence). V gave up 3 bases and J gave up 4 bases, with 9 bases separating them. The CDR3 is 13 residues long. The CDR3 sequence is CASSFGGGTEAFF. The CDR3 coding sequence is TGTGCCAGCAGCTTTGGGGGGGGCACTGAAGCTTTCTTT.

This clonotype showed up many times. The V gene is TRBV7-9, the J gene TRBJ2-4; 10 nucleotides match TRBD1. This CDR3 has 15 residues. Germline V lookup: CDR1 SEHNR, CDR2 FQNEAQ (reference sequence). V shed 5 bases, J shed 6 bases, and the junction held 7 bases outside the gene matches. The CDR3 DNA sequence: TGTGCCAGCAGCCCCGACAGGGGGCGAATAAACATTCAGTACTTC. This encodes CASSPDRGRINIQYF.

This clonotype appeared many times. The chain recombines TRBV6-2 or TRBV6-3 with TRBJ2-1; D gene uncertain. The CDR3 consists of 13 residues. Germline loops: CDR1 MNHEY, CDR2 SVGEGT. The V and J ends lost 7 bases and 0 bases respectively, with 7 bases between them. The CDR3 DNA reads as TGTGCCAGCACCCCCGGCTCCTACAATGAGCAGTTCTTC. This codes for CASTPGSYNEQFF.

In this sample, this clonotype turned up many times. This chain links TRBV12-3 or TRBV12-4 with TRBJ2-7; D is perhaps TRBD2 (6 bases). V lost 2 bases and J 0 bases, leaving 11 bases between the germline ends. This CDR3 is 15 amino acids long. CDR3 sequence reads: CASSLSPGSSYEQYF. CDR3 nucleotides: TGTGCCAGCAGTTTATCTCCCGGGAGCTCCTACGAGCAGTACTTC.

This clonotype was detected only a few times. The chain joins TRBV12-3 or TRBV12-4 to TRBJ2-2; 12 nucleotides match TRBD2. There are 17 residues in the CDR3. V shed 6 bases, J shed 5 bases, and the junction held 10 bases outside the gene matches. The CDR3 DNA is TGTGCCAGCAGCCGGACTAGCGGGGTGGTGGGGACCGGGGAGCTGTTTTTT. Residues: CASSRTSGVVGTGELFF.

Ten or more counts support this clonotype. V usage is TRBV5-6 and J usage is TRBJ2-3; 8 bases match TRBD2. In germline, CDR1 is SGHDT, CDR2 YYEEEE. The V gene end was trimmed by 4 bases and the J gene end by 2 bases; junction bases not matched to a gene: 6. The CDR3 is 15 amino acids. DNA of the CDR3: TGTGCCAGCAGCCTTAGCGGGGTGATCACAGATACGCAGTATTTT. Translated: CASSLSGVITDTQYF.

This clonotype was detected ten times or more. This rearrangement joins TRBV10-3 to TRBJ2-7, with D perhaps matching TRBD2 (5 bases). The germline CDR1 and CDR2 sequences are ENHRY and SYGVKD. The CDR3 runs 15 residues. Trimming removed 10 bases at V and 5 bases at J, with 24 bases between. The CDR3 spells CATMNGRVINDEQYF. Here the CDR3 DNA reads TGTGCCACCATGAATGGGCGGGTTATTAACGACGAGCAGTACTTC.

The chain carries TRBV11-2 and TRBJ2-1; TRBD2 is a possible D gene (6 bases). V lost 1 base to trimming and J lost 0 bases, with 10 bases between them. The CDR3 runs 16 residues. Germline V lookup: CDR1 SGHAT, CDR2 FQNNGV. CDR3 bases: TGTGCCAGCAGCTTAGTGGGGGAGGCCTCCTACAATGAGCAGTTCTTC. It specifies CASSLVGEASYNEQFF.

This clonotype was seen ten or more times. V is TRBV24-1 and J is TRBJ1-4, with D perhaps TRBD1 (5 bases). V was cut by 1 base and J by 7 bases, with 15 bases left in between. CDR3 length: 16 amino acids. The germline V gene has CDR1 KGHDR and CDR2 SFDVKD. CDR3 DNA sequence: TGTGCCACCAGTGATTTCGGGACCCCCCTGGGTGAAAAACTGTTTTTT. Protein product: CATSDFGTPLGEKLFF.

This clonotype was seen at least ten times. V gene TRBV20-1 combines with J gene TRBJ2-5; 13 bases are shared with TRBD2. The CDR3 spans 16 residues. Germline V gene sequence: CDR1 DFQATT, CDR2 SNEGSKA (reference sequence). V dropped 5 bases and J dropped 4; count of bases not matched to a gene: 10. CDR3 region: CSAPWTSGSRVETQYF. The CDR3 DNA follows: TGCAGTGCTCCTTGGACTAGCGGGAGTAGGGTAGAGACCCAGTACTTC.

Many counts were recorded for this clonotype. CDR3 nucleotides: TGTGCCAGCAGCGCGGGACAGGGGATGACCTACGAGCAGTACTTC. Protein sequence: CASSAGQGMTYEQYF. The genes are TRBV7-2 and TRBJ2-7, with 10 nucleotides matching TRBD1. This CDR3 contains 15 residues. Losses at the gene ends were 5 bases for V and 2 bases for J; bases not matched to a gene: 6. Germline assignment: CDR1 SGHTA and CDR2 FQGNSA. Filled out from reference TRBV7-2 and TRBJ2-7, the complete variable domain reads GAGVSQSPSNKVTEKGKDVELRCDPISGHTALYWYRQSLGQGLEFLIYFQGNSAPDKSGLPSDRFSAERTGGSVSTLTIQRTQQEDSAVYLCASSAGQGMTYEQYFGPGTRLTVT.

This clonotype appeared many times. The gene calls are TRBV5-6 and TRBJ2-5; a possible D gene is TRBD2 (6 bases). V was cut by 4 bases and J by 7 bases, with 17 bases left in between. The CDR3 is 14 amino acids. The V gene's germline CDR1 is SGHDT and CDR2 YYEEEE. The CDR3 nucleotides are TGTGCCAGCAGCCTGGGACTGTCCAAGGTGACCCAGTACTTC. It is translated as CASSLGLSKVTQYF.

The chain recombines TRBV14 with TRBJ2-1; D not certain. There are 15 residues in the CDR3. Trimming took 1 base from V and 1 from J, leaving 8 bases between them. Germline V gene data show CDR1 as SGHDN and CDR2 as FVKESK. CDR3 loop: CASSQGRYSYNEQFF. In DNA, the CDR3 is TGTGCCAGCAGCCAAGGGAGATATTCCTACAATGAGCAGTTCTTC.

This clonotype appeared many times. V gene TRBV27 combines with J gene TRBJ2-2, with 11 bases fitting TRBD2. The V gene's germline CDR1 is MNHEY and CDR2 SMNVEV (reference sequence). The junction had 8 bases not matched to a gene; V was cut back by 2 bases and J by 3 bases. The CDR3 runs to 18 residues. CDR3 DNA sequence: TGTGCCAGCAGTTTAAGAGTACTAGCGGGAGACCACACCGGGGAGCTGTTTTTT. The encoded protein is CASSLRVLAGDHTGELFF.

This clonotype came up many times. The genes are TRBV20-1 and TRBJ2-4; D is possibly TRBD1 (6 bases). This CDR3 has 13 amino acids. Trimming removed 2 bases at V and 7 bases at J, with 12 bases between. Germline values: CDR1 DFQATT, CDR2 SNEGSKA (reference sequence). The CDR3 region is CSARTGSQNIQYF. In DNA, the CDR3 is TGCAGTGCTAGAACAGGGAGTCAGAACATTCAGTACTTC.

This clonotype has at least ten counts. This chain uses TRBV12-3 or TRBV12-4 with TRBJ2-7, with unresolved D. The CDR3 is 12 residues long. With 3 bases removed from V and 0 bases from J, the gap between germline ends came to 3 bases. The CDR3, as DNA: TGTGCCAGCAGTTTCCTCTCCTACGAGCAGTACTTC. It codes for CASSFLSYEQYF.

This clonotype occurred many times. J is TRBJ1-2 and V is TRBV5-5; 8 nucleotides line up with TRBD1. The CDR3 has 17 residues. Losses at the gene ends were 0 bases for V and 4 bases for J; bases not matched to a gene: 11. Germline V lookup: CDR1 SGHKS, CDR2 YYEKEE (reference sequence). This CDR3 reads CASSLVRVRDRFYGYTF. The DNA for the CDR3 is TGTGCCAGCAGCTTGGTTCGGGTGAGGGACAGGTTCTATGGCTACACCTTC. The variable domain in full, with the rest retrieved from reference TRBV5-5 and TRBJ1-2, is DAGVTQSPTHLIKTRGQQVTLRCSPISGHKSVSWYQQVLGQGPQFIFQYYEKEERGRGNFPDRFSARQFPNYSSELNVNALLLGDSALYLCASSLVRVRDRFYGYTFGSGTRLTVV.

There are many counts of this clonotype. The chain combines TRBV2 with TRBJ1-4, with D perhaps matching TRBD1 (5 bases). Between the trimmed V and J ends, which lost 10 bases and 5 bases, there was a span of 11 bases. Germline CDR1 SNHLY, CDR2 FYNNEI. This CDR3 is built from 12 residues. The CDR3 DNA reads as TGTGCCACCGGGGCCTTAAATGAAAAACTGTTTTTT. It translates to CATGALNEKLFF.

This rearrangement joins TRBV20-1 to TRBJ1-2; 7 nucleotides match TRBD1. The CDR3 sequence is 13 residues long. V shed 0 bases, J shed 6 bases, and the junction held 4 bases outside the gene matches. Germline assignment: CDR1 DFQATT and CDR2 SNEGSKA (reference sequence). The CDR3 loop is CSARDVTGDGYTF. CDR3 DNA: TGCAGTGCTAGAGATGTAACAGGGGATGGCTACACCTTC.

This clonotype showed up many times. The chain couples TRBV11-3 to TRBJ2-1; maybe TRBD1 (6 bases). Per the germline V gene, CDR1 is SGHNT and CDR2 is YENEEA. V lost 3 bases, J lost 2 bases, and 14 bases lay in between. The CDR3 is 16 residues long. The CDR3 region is CASSLQGTKTYNEQFF. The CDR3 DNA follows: TGTGCCAGCAGCTTGCAAGGGACAAAGACCTACAATGAGCAGTTCTTC.

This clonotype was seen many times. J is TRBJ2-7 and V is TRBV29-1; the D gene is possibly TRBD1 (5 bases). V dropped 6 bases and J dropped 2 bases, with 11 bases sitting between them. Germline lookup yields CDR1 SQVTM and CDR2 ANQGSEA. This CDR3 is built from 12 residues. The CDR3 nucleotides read TGCAGCGTGACAGTGCTAACCTACGAGCAGTACTTC. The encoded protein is CSVTVLTYEQYF.

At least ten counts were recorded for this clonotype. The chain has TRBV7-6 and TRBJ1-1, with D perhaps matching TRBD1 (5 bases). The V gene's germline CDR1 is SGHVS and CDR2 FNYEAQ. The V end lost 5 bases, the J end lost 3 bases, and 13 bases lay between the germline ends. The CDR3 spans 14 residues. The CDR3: CASSPGGGYTEAFF. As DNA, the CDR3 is TGTGCCAGCAGCCCCGGTGGGGGGTACACTGAAGCTTTCTTT.

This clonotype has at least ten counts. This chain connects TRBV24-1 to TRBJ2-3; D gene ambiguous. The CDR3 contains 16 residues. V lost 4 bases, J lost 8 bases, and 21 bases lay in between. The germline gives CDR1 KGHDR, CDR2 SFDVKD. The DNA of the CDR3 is TGTGCCACCAGTGACTCTGGAACGGAAAACAGTGTTACGCAGTATTTT. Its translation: CATSDSGTENSVTQYF.

The DNA of the CDR3 is TGCAGCGTTGAAGATGGTAGCGGGAAAAGCTCCTACGAGCAGTACTTC. It encodes CSVEDGSGKSSYEQYF. This rearrangement joins TRBV29-1 to TRBJ2-7; 8 bases fit TRBD2. V lost 0 bases and J lost 0; bases outside the gene matches: 7. CDR3 length equals 16 residues. Germline assignment: CDR1 SQVTM and CDR2 ANQGSEA.

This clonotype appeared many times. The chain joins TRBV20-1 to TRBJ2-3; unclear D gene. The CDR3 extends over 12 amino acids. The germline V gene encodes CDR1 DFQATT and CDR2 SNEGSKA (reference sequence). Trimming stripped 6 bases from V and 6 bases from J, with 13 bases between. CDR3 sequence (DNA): TGCAGTGCAGGGCCCCTCTGGGATACGCAGTATTTT. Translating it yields CSAGPLWDTQYF.

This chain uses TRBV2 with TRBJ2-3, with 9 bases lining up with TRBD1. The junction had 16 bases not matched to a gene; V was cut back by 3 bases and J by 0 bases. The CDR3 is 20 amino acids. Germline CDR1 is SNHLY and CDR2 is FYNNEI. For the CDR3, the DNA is TGTGCCAGCAGTGAGCGGGGACAGGGCGGACCCTTGCTTAGCACAGATACGCAGTATTTT. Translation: CASSERGQGGPLLSTDTQYF.

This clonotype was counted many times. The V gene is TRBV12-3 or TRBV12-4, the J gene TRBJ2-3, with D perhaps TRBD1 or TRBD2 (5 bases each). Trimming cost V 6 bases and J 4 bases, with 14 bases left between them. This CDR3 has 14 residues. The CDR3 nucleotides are TGTGCCAGCAGCCCCTTGGGGCGGGCAGATACGCAGTATTTT. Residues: CASSPLGRADTQYF.

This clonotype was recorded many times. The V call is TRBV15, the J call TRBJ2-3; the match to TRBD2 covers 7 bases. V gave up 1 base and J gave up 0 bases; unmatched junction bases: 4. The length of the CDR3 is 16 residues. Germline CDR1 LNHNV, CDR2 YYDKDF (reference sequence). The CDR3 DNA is TGTGCCACCAGCAGAGGGGGGGGTACCAGCACAGATACGCAGTATTTT. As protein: CATSRGGGTSTDTQYF.

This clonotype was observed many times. The CDR3 region is CASSPHGSGKETQYF. In nucleotides, the CDR3 is TGCGCCAGCAGCCCCCACGGTAGCGGGAAAGAGACCCAGTACTTC. The chain uses TRBV5-1 and TRBJ2-5, with 8 positions matching TRBD2. The CDR3 totals 15 residues. Germline CDR1 reads SGHRS; CDR2 reads YFSETQ. V lost 4 bases to trimming and J lost 3 bases; unmatched junction nucleotides: 8. The variable domain in full, with the rest retrieved from reference TRBV5-1 and TRBJ2-5, is KAGVTQTPRYLIKTRGQQVTLSCSPISGHRSVSWYQQTPGQGLQFLFEYFSETQRNKGNFPGRFSGRQFSNSRSEMNVSTLELGDSALYLCASSPHGSGKETQYFGPGTRLLVL.